The text below deals with one T cell receptor beta chain. Sequencing was performed with immunoSEQ multiplex PCR; in TCRdb, only in-frame clones are kept and a portion is missing. This sample yields some 16,000 clones, of which approximately 83% are seen a single time; about a third belongs to the top ten. The data derive from a study of blood T cell repertoires in COVID-19. Study context: Both acute and convalescent COVID-19 samples were obtained from the United States, Italy and Spain. Sample material is recorded as cDNA or gDNA derived from T cells, B-cell-depleted T cells, or PBMCs.

The CDR3 has 16 amino acids. The sequenced sample consisted of peripheral blood. The V call is TRBV21-1, the J call TRBJ2-7; the DNA was not used to check the table's D call, TRBD1. TRBV21-1 is annotated as a pseudogene. This TCR derives from a man aged 65 to 85 in a cohort sampled during active COVID-19. The CDR3 sequence: CASSLWTAFLSYEQYF. The DNA of the CDR3 is TGTGCCAGCAGTCTGTGGACAGCATTTTTGTCCTACGAGCAGTACTTC.